The clone carrying this T cell receptor beta chain was picked up many times. Its matching antigen is unknown. The CDR3 contains 16 residues. Per the germline V gene, CDR1 is MNHNS and CDR2 is SASEGT. Trimming pared 5 bases from V and 3 bases from J, leaving 20 bases between. This record comes from a study of glioma-infiltrating T cells. Overall study: Samples included WHO grade II oligodendrogliomas or astrocytomas and initial-diagnosis grade IV glioblastomas. Glioma patients had dexamethasone for six or fewer days before surgery.

Amplification of TCR alpha and beta CDR3 regions from RNA used iRepertoire nested multiplex PCR. TCRdb fed the multiplex PCR reads into MiXCR, producing one record per CDR3 protein. The sample has more than 300,000 distinct CDR3 sequences, roughly two fifths seen once; the top ten hold around 12%. Study results and caveats: Signature shared blood CDR3 motifs were enriched in low-divergence and depleted in high-divergence patients.

The sequenced sample was glioma tissue, nonneoplastic brain tissue, or PBMCs (not recorded which). This rearrangement joins TRBV6-1 to TRBJ2-7; the D gene is possibly TRBD2 (6 bases). This clonotype was obtained from a human donor with low-grade glioma or glioblastoma, undergoing nonglioma brain surgery, or in good health (not recorded which). The CDR3 DNA reads as TGTGCCAGCAGTCGCAGGGCCAGGGAGGTCTTCTACGAGCAGTACTTC. Translating gives CASSRRAREVFYEQYF.